These T cell receptor beta chains were read from a single sample in a study of blood T cells in healthy people across ages. MiXCR was run by TCRdb on the 5' RACE reads, yielding one entry per CDR3 protein. The sample lists around 1,500,000 distinct CDR3 sequences; approximately 30% were seen once. The sample was blood. All receptors come from a woman in her 30s in good health. Both conserved end residues are part of each CDR3. The order of the fields is J gene, clone size, D gene, V gene, CDR3 DNA, CDR3 protein. The D gene is left open where the match is weak. Not all rows give a size; the values are once, few, many and, for expanded clones, a class.

TRBJ1-5 | . | TRBD1 | TRBV5-5 | TGTGCCAGCAGCTTGGTGCCGGGACAGGGAGGTCAGCCCCAGCATTTT | CASSLVPGQGGQPQHF
TRBJ2-3 | few | . | TRBV27 | TGTGCCAGCTCCTGGGGGGTGCTGACAGATACGCAGTATTTT | CASSWGVLTDTQYF
TRBJ2-7 | many | TRBD2 | TRBV19 | TGTGCCAGTAGTTACCTAGCGGGAACGAGGTCCTACGAGCAGTACTTC | CASSYLAGTRSYEQYF
TRBJ2-1 | few | . | TRBV30 | TGTGCCTGGACGCGCAACGGGGGCCAGTACAATGAGCAGTTCTTC | CAWTRNGGQYNEQFF
TRBJ1-1 | . | . | TRBV9 | TGTGCCAGCAGCGGCGACGGGGGCGTGGATAAAGCTTTCTTT | CASSGDGGVDKAFF
TRBJ2-7 | . | . | TRBV28 | TGTGCCAGCAGTCCCTGGACCGTATACGAGCAGTACTTC | CASSPWTVYEQYF
TRBJ1-5 | few | . | TRBV7-9 | TGTGCCGGCAGCTTAGATGAGAATCAGCCCCAGCATTTT | CAGSLDENQPQHF
TRBJ2-5 | . | . | TRBV6-2/TRBV6-3 | TGTGCCAGCATCTCGCTGGGGGCCCCCCCAGAGACCCAGTACTTC | CASISLGAPPETQYF
TRBJ1-2 | . | . | TRBV3-1 | TGTGCCAGCAGCCAGGACAGACGAGTAGGGTATGGCTACACCTTC | CASSQDRRVGYGYTF
TRBJ2-1 | . | TRBD2 | TRBV11-2 | TGTGCCAGCAGCTTAGAGGCGAGCGGGGGGAGCTATGAGCAGTTCTTC | CASSLEASGGSYEQFF
TRBJ2-7 | . | TRBD1 | TRBV25-1 | TGTGCCAACAGTGACGACAGGGTCAACTCCTACGAGCAGTACTTC | CANSDDRVNSYEQYF
TRBJ2-7 | many | . | TRBV10-3 | TGTGCCATCAGTGAAAGGACAGCTCTCTACGAGCAGTACTTC | CAISERTALYEQYF
TRBJ2-1 | many | . | TRBV9 | TGTGCCAGCAGCGTAGCCGTGGGGGGGACAGCCTACAATGAGCAGTTCTTC | CASSVAVGGTAYNEQFF
TRBJ2-1 | . | TRBD2 | TRBV20-1 | TGCAGTGCTAAGCTCCCTCCTAGCGGCCGCTCCTACAATGAGCAGTTCTTC | CSAKLPPSGRSYNEQFF
TRBJ1-2 | few | . | TRBV5-5 | TGTGCCAGCAGCTCAACCGGGGGAACGGATGGCTACACCTTC | CASSSTGGTDGYTF
TRBJ2-3 | many | . | TRBV5-1 | TGCGCCAGCAGCTTGACTGGCGACCTCACAGATACGCAGTATTTT | CASSLTGDLTDTQYF
TRBJ2-6 | few | . | TRBV7-2 | TGTGCCAGCGGTGGCCGAACCAACGTCCTGACTTTC | CASGGRTNVLTF
TRBJ1-3 | few | . | TRBV7-2 | TGTGCCAGCAGCTTAAATTACAGGAGCTCTGGAAACACCATATATTTT | CASSLNYRSSGNTIYF
TRBJ1-2 | . | TRBD1 | TRBV6-5 | TGTGCCAGCAGTTACTCGGTTACAGGGGGAGGTGGCTACACCTTC | CASSYSVTGGGGYTF
TRBJ2-5 | . | . | TRBV24-1 | TGTGCCACCAGTGAGGGGGCTCAAGAGACCCAGTACTTC | CATSEGAQETQYF
TRBJ2-7 | few | TRBD2 | TRBV20-1 | TGCAGTGCTAGAGATCACGGGAGGGAATTCTACGAGCAGTACTTC | CSARDHGREFYEQYF
TRBJ1-1 | . | . | TRBV7-2 | TGTGCCGGCAGCTGGCGGGTGAACACTGAAGCTTTCTTT | CAGSWRVNTEAFF
TRBJ2-3 | few | . | TRBV25-1 | TGTGCCAGCAGGCCCCCAGGGGATGGGAATACGCAGTATTTT | CASRPPGDGNTQYF
TRBJ2-1 | few | . | TRBV2 | TGTGCCAGCAGTGAGAAGGAAGGAATTGGCTCCTACAATGAGCAGTTCTTC | CASSEKEGIGSYNEQFF
TRBJ2-1 | . | TRBD2 | TRBV5-1 | TGCGCCAGCAGCTGGGGGGGTGTTACCTACAATGAGCAGTTCTTC | CASSWGGVTYNEQFF
TRBJ2-1 | . | TRBD1 | TRBV19 | TGTGCCAGTAACCGCGGGACAGGGGGCCACAATGAGCAGTTCTTC | CASNRGTGGHNEQFF
TRBJ2-1 | . | . | TRBV5-1 | TGCGCCAGCAGCCGCCCGCAGGGCTGTAATGAGCAGTTCTTC | CASSRPQGCNEQFF
TRBJ1-3 | . | . | TRBV14 | TGTGCCAGCATCCAAGAGTATGGGAACACCATATATTTT | CASIQEYGNTIYF
TRBJ1-1 | . | . | TRBV5-1 | TGCGCCAGCAGCTTGGACCTCGCTGAAGCTTTCTTT | CASSLDLAEAFF
TRBJ2-7 | . | . | TRBV29-1 | TGCAGCGTTACTTGGACAGCGGACTACGAGCAGTACTTC | CSVTWTADYEQYF
TRBJ2-4 | few | TRBD1 | TRBV28 | TGTGCCAGCAGAGTACAGGGGGCATCCAAAAACATTCAGTACTTC | CASRVQGASKNIQYF
TRBJ2-5 | . | . | TRBV2 | TGTGCCAGCAGTGAGACTCACTCCGGGGAGACCCAGTACTTC | CASSETHSGETQYF
TRBJ2-7 | . | . | TRBV6-6 | TGTGCCAGCAGTTTCGTCCTCGGACTGGCCTACGGGCAGTACTTC | CASSFVLGLAYGQYF
TRBJ2-7 | . | TRBD2 | TRBV7-2 | TGTGCCAGCAGCCCCCTAGCGGCGGGAGCCTTCAATGAGCAGTACTTC | CASSPLAAGAFNEQYF
TRBJ1-4 | . | . | TRBV7-9 | TGTGCCAGCAGCTCCCCAGAGGAGGTAACTGAAAAACTGTTTTTT | CASSSPEEVTEKLFF
TRBJ2-4 | . | TRBD1 | TRBV20-1 | TGCAGTGCTATGACAGGGTACATTCAGTACTTC | CSAMTGYIQYF
TRBJ1-2 | . | . | TRBV12-3/TRBV12-4 | TGTGCCAGCAGTTTAGCGCAGGTCCGGGCAGACTACACCTTC | CASSLAQVRADYTF
TRBJ1-2 | many | . | TRBV20-1 | TGCAGTGCTAGCAACAGGACCAATTCTAACTATGGCTACACCTTC | CSASNRTNSNYGYTF
TRBJ2-5 | few | . | TRBV6-5 | TGTGCCAGCAGTTACCCCCCTTCGAAGACCCAGTACTTC | CASSYPPSKTQYF
TRBJ1-2 | few | . | TRBV5-1 | TGCGCCAGCAGCGTAGGGGCCTATGGCTACACCTTC | CASSVGAYGYTF
TRBJ2-3 | . | . | TRBV6-5 | TGTGCCAGCAGTTACGACCGTCCCACAGATACGCAGTATTTT | CASSYDRPTDTQYF
TRBJ2-7 | . | . | TRBV6-1 | TGTGCCAGCAGTGAGGAAGAGGGATCCTACAATGAGCAGTACTTC | CASSEEEGSYNEQYF
TRBJ2-3 | . | TRBD2 | TRBV10-1 | TGCGCCAGCAGTGTTAGCCCGGGGGGAGATACGCAGTATTTT | CASSVSPGGDTQYF
TRBJ2-7 | many | . | TRBV20-1 | TGCAGTGCTAGAGCGGAGGGGGCGTACTACTACGAGCAGTACTTC | CSARAEGAYYYEQYF
TRBJ1-4 | . | . | TRBV4-1 | TGCGCCAGCAGCCCCTCGGGTAGGGCGAATGAAAAACTGTTTTTT | CASSPSGRANEKLFF
TRBJ1-5 | few | TRBD1 | TRBV7-2 | TGTGCCAGCAGCTGGGACAGGTATAGCAATCAGCCCCAGCATTTT | CASSWDRYSNQPQHF